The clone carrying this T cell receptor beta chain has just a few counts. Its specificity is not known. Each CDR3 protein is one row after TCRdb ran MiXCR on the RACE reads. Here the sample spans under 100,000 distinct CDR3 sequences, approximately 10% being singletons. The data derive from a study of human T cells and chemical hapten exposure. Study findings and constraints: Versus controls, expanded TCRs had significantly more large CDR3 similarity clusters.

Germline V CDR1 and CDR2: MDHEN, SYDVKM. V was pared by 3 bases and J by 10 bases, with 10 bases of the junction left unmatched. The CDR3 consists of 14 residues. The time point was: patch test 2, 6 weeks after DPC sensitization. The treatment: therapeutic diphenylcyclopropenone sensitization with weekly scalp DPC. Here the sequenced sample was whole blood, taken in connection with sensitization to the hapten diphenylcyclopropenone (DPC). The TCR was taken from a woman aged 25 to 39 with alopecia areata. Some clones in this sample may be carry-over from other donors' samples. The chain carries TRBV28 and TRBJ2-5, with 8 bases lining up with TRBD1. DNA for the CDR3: TGTGCCAGCAGTTTGGAGACAGGGGCCCTCGGCCAGTACTTC. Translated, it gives CASSLETGALGQYF.